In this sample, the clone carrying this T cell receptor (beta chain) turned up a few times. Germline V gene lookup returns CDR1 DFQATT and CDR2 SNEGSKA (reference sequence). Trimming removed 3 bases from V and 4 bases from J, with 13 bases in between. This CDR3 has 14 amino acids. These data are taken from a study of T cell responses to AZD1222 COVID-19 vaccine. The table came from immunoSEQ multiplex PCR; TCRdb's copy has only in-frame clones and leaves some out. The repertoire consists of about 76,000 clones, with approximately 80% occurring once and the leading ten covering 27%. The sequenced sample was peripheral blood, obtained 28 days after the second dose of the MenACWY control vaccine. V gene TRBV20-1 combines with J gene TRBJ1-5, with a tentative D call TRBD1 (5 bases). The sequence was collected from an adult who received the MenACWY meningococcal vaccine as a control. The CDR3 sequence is CSASPLSGNQPQHF. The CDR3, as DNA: TGCAGTGCTAGTCCGCTCTCAGGGAATCAGCCCCAGCATTTT.